This T cell receptor beta chain emerged from a study of cytomegalovirus exposure and HLA in healthy donors. Germline assignment: CDR1 SGHRS and CDR2 YFSETQ. CDR3 size: 15 residues. The V segment lost 4 bases and the J segment 5 bases; nucleotides outside the gene matches: 11. About this clone: The antigen remains unidentified. Additional DNA sequences in this sample encode the identical CDR3.

Use of 60 Vbeta and 13 Jbeta primers characterized the PCR. Libraries were prepared by immunoSEQ multiplex PCR; TCRdb keeps only in-frame clonotypes and omits some of them. The sample has roughly 120,000 clones. Broader study findings: Specificity for CMV antigens was confirmed in vitro for a few of the CMV-associated chains.

The source of this sequence is a man aged 25 to 40 in good health and CMV-seronegative. What was sequenced was PBMCs. V and J are TRBV5-1 and TRBJ1-1, with 7 bases lining up with TRBD1. The CDR3: CASSSATGFSTEAFF. Here the CDR3 DNA reads TGCGCCAGCAGCAGCGCGACAGGGTTTTCAACTGAAGCTTTCTTT. The full variable domain, its missing parts supplied by reference TRBV5-1 and TRBJ1-1, is KAGVTQTPRYLIKTRGQQVTLSCSPISGHRSVSWYQQTPGQGLQFLFEYFSETQRNKGNFPGRFSGRQFSNSRSEMNVSTLELGDSALYLCASSSATGFSTEAFFGQGTRLTVV.